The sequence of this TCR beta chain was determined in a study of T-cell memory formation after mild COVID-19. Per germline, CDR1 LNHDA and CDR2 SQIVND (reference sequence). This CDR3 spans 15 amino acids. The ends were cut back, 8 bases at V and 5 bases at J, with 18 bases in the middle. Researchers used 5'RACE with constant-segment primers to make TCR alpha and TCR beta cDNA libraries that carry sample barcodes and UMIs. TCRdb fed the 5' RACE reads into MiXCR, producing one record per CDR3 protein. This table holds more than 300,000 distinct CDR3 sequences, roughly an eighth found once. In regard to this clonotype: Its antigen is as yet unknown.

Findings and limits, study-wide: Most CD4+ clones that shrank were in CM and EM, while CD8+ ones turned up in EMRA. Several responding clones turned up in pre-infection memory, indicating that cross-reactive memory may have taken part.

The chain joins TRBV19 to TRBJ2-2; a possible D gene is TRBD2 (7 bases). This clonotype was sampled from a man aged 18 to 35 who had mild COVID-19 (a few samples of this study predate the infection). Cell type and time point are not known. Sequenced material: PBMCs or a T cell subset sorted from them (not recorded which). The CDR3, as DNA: TGTGCCAGTGCCTTCGGGGGGCGGTGGACCGGGGAGCTGTTTTTT. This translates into CASAFGGRWTGELFF. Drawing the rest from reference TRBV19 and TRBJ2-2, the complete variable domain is DGGITQSPKYLFRKEGQNVTLSCEQNLNHDAMYWYRQDPGQGLRLIYYSQIVNDFQKGDIAEGYSVSREKKESFPLTVTSAQKNPTAFYLCASAFGGRWTGELFFGEGSRLTVL.